This TCR beta chain was found in a study of CD4 T cells in relation to SARS-CoV-2 and coronaviruses. Study details: TCR beta CDR3s were sequenced after roughly 10-day antigen culture of PBMCs. Notes on the study in general: No donor gave both pre-pandemic and post-infection samples.

Germline V gene data show CDR1 as MNHNY and CDR2 as SVGAGI (reference sequence). The V gene end was trimmed by 5 bases and the J gene end by 5 bases; junction bases not matched to a gene: 8. The CDR3 extends over 14 amino acids. Profiling relied on immunoSEQ multiplex PCR, and the TCRdb table lists in-frame clones only, not all of them. The table lists about 38,000 clones, more than 70% of them singletons. Details on this clone: Antigen unknown.

The clonotype originates from an adult with COVID-19. This chain joins TRBV6-6 and TRBJ2-5, with 7 nucleotides matching TRBD1. Sequenced sample: naive CD4+ T cells from PBMCs, cultured in vitro. Subset indicated: naive CD4+ T cells isolated by negative enrichment. The CDR3 nucleotides are TGTGCCAGCAGTCTCGACAGGGATGCGGAGACCCAGTACTTC. It codes for CASSLDRDAETQYF.